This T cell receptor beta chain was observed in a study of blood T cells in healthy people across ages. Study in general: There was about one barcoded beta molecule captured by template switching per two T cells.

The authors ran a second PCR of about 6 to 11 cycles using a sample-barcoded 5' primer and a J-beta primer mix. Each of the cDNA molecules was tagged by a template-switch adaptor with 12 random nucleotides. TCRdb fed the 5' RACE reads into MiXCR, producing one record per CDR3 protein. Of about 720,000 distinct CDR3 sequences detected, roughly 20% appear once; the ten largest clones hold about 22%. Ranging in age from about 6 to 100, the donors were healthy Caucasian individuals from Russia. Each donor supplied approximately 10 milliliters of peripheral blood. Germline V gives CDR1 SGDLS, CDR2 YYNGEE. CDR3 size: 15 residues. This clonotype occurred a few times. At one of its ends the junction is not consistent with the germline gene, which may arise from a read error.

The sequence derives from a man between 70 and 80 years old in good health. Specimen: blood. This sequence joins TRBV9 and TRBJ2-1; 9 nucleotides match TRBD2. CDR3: CASSVASSGEVEQLF. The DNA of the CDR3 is TGTGCCAGCAGCGTGGCGTCTAGCGGGGAGGTTGAGCAGCTCTTC.